This T cell receptor beta chain was captured in a study of vaccination and CD4 T cells after COVID-19. To note about this clonotype: Its antigen is unknown.

This CDR3 has 17 residues. V shed 0 bases and J 6 bases; nucleotides not matched to a gene: 9. Per the germline V gene, CDR1 is SEHNR and CDR2 is FQNEAQ (reference sequence). The treatment denotes: approximately 11-day PBMC culture with coronavirus spike peptide pools or control peptides (ViraFEST assay). Cultured CD4+ T cell DNA was sequenced using the Oncomine TCR Beta short-read assay. One entry per CDR3 protein results from TCRdb running MiXCR on the PCR reads. The data show over 10,000 distinct CDR3 sequences, about two thirds seen once. The chain is built from TRBV7-9 and TRBJ1-5, with TRBD1 matching over 9 bases. What was sequenced was CD4+ T cells from blood, cultured in vitro. The clonotype comes from a human donor who had recovered from COVID-19. CDR3 protein: CASSLASGTGLGQPQHF. The CDR3, as DNA: TGTGCCAGCAGCTTAGCTTCCGGGACAGGGTTGGGTCAGCCCCAGCATTTT.